The clone carrying this T cell receptor beta chain was seen more than once but under ten times. This sample was taken from a study of blood T cell repertoires in COVID-19. The overall study: COVID-19 samples from acute and convalescent phases originated in the United States, Italy and Spain. T cells, B-cell-depleted T cells, or PBMCs provided the cDNA or gDNA that served as material.

The CDR3 has 15 residues. The V gene's germline CDR1 is SGHRS and CDR2 YFSETQ. J lost 3 bases, V lost 3 bases, and 5 bases had no gene match. In the authors' workflow: Amplification from reference gene primers served as the basis for estimated nucleated cell counts. Only in-frame clones appear in the TCRdb table, and some are missing; sequencing was by immunoSEQ multiplex PCR. V, J and clone size are those of that table, while D and trimming were read from the DNA. Among a few hundred thousand clones listed, around 90% were seen once. Seattle cases were enrolled at active infection and followed longitudinally.

The origin of this receptor is a man in his late teens or twenties with COVID-19, enrolled during active disease. The sample was peripheral blood. The chain joins TRBV5-1 to TRBJ1-4; 7 bases are a match to TRBD1. The CDR3 sequence: CASSSEQGSNEKLFF. DNA of the CDR3: TGCGCCAGCAGCTCCGAACAGGGGTCTAATGAAAAACTGTTTTTT.